The rows below give T cell receptor beta chains drawn from one sample of a study of identical twins. TCRdb recomputed calls from the 5' RACE reads with MiXCR, one row per CDR3 protein. The sample shows 1.5 million to 2 million distinct CDR3 sequences, 25% to 35% of them seen only once. The sample comprised cord blood. The receptor set was obtained from a newborn girl in good health. The conserved cysteine and the conserved F or W are not part of the CDR3 here. Clone size is stated in some rows and not others, as once, few, many or a class when expanded.

CDR3	size	V
ASQAGLNSNQPQH	few	TRBV10-3
ASSYRREEGTSGRETQY	.	TRBV6-2/TRBV6-3
SARGESGGAFRFEQF	once	TRBV20-1
ASSGTTYTGTQY	.	TRBV2
ASSRDRWY	few	TRBV21-1
ASETGTAYEQY	.	TRBV28
ASSQHAGHSYEQY	.	TRBV4-1
ASSRVGLRTDTQY	once	TRBV3-1
SVEGTTSGDTDTQY	few	TRBV29-1
SVVGGSYEQY	many	TRBV29-1
TSSDGGGTDTQY	.	TRBV2
ASSQDLGRNTEAF	few	TRBV3-1
ASSVVGQANTEAF	.	TRBV9